Below are 23 T cell receptor beta chains sequenced from a single sample in a study of metastatic and nonmetastatic thyroid tumors. TCRdb reassembled clones from the PCR reads with MiXCR. The table shows approximately 20,000 clones, with about 27% occurring only once. No patient received treatment before thyroid surgery. Material: tumor tissue. These receptors came from a female donor with papillary thyroid cancer or a benign thyroid nodule (not recorded which). Some clones in this sample may be carry-over from other donors' samples.

The CDR3 loop reads CASSYSKGMNSPLHF. The CDR3, as DNA: TGTGCCAGCAGTTACTCGAAGGGGATGAATTCACCCCTCCACTTT. The chain has TRBV6-5 and TRBJ1-6; tentative D call: TRBD1 (5 bases). Germline V gives CDR1 MNHEY, CDR2 SVGAGI. The V and J ends lost 0 bases and 7 bases respectively, with 10 bases between them. The CDR3 consists of 15 residues.

In this sample, this clone turned up many times. The chain carries TRBV10-2 and TRBJ1-2, with D unresolved. The germline V gene encodes CDR1 WSHSY and CDR2 SAAADI. The CDR3 loop spans 14 amino acids. Trimming left V 3 bases short and J 2 bases short, with 10 bases between. The CDR3 region has the DNA TGCGCCAGCAGTGAAACAGCCTACAACTATGGCTACACCTTC. Amino acid sequence: CASSETAYNYGYTF.

This chain's CDR3 is CASSVSAGETDTQYF. Written as DNA, the CDR3 is TGTGCCAGCAGCGTGTCAGCGGGAGAAACAGATACGCAGTATTTT. This chain uses TRBV9 with TRBJ2-3, with 8 bases aligning to TRBD2. Germline lookup yields CDR1 SGDLS and CDR2 YYNGEE. With 2 bases clipped from V and 3 bases from J, the junction kept 5 bases outside the gene matches. This CDR3 spans 15 amino acids.

This clone qualifies as medium-sized (0.01 to 0.1%). The J gene is TRBJ1-1, the V gene TRBV18; no firm D call. This CDR3 comprises 13 residues. Germline-derived CDR1 and CDR2 are KGHSH and LQKENI. V was pared by 5 bases and J by 0 bases, with 7 bases between. CDR3 amino acids: CASSSEMNTEAFF. The CDR3 nucleotides read TGTGCCAGCTCATCTGAGATGAACACTGAAGCTTTCTTT.

This clone was seen a handful of times. An end of the junction does not agree with germline; a read error may underlie this. The same CDR3 arises from other DNA sequences in this sample as well. The CDR3, as DNA: TGTGCCAGCAGTGGGATGACTAGCGGGAACGGAGATACGCAGTACTTT. Protein product: CASSGMTSGNGDTQYF. The chain couples TRBV27 to TRBJ2-3; 11 bases map to TRBD2. Germline-derived CDR1 and CDR2 are MNHEY and SMNVEV (reference sequence). The CDR3 runs to 16 residues.

With respect to this clone: Mismatch with germline at one junction end may stem from a read error. This sequence joins TRBV12-3 or TRBV12-4 and TRBJ2-5; D ambiguous. This CDR3 contains 15 residues. The CDR3 sequence: CASILAASSRETHYF. Here the CDR3 DNA reads TGTGCCAGCATTTTAGCCGCTAGTTCAAGAGAGACCCATTACTTC.

The table lists this clone with a few counts. This chain uses TRBV10-1 with TRBJ2-7; D remains unclear. The length of the CDR3 is 14 residues. CDR1 is WNHNN and CDR2 is SYGVQD in the germline V gene (reference sequence). With 6 bases removed from V and 5 bases from J, the gap between germline ends came to 17 bases. CDR3 in DNA: TGCGCCAGCAGCCCTAACCCCGGAATCCACGAGCAGTACTTC. Its protein is CASSPNPGIHEQYF.

This clone is judged medium-sized. V and J are TRBV28 and TRBJ2-7, with 11 positions matching TRBD2. The CDR3 runs 15 residues. The junction had 6 bases not matched to a gene; V was cut back by 6 bases and J by 2 bases. Germline CDR1 reads MDHEN; CDR2 reads SYDVKM. The chain's CDR3 is CASRAGTSGTYEQYF. CDR3 sequence (DNA): TGTGCCAGCAGAGCCGGGACTAGCGGTACCTACGAGCAGTACTTC.

This clone was seen a handful of times. This chain connects TRBV24-1 to TRBJ2-7; 7 bases line up with TRBD1. J gave up 2 bases and V 2 bases, and 5 bases lay outside the gene matches. This CDR3 has 15 amino acids. Germline CDR1 reads KGHDR; CDR2 reads SFDVKD. The CDR3 reads CATSDSGTATYEQYF. The DNA of the CDR3 is TGTGCCACCAGTGATTCGGGGACAGCGACCTACGAGCAGTACTTC.

This clone occurred many times. The CDR3 region has the DNA TGTGCCAGCAGCCACGGGGGGTTCTCTGGGGCCAACGTCCTGACTTTC. It encodes CASSHGGFSGANVLTF. V gene TRBV14 combines with J gene TRBJ2-6; 7 nucleotides agree with TRBD2. Germline assignment: CDR1 SGHDN and CDR2 FVKESK. Trimming at V came to 3 bases and at J to 0 bases, leaving 2 bases not matched to a gene. There are 16 residues in the CDR3.

This clone is judged medium-sized. The chain recombines TRBV7-9 with TRBJ2-7, with 11 bases aligning to TRBD2. J gave up 5 bases and V 6 bases, and 6 bases lay outside the gene matches. This CDR3 has 14 residues. CDR1 SEHNR and CDR2 FQNEAQ come from the germline V gene (reference sequence). DNA of the CDR3: TGTGCCAGCAGTACTAGCGGGAGAGGAAACGAGCAGTACTTC. Its protein is CASSTSGRGNEQYF.

This chain joins TRBV6-1 and TRBJ2-7, with D perhaps assigned TRBD1 or TRBD2 (5 bases each). V was trimmed by 10 bases and J by 4 bases, leaving 20 bases between them. The CDR3 runs 14 residues. CDR1 is MNHNS and CDR2 is SASEGT in the germline V gene. As DNA, the CDR3 is TGTGCCATCATCCCGGGACGGAAAACATACGAGCAGTACTTC. Protein product: CAIIPGRKTYEQYF.

This clone was counted between two and nine times. The chain recombines TRBV6-1 with TRBJ1-1; 7 bases fit TRBD1. V lost 4 bases to trimming and J lost 0 bases; unmatched junction nucleotides: 5. The germline V gene encodes CDR1 MNHNS and CDR2 SASEGT. This CDR3 spans 15 amino acids. CDR3 coding DNA: TGTGCCAGCAGTGGACAGGGCTCAATGAACACTGAAGCTTTCTTT. Translating gives CASSGQGSMNTEAFF.

This clone was observed a few times. The gene calls are TRBV27 and TRBJ1-1; D ambiguous. This CDR3 has 11 residues. Germline V CDR1 and CDR2: MNHEY, SMNVEV (reference sequence). V was pared by 3 bases and J by 8 bases, with 7 bases between. In DNA form, the CDR3 reads TGTGCCAGCAGTTTTGGAACAGAAGCTTTCTTT. This sequence encodes CASSFGTEAFF.

The chain uses TRBV9 and TRBJ2-2, with D uncertain. V lost 4 bases and J lost 7, with 14 bases in between. Looked up from germline, CDR1 is SGDLS and CDR2 is YYNGEE. This CDR3 is built from 14 residues. For the CDR3, the DNA is TGTGCCAGCAGCATGCAAGGTGGGGTCGGGGAGCTGTTTTTT. Translated: CASSMQGGVGELFF.

In its sample, this clone was seen many times. The rearrangement links TRBV3-1 to TRBJ2-1; D not certain. Between the trimmed V and J ends, which lost 0 bases and 3 bases, there was a span of 9 bases. From germline, CDR1 is LGHDT and CDR2 YNNKEL (reference sequence). CDR3 size: 15 residues. This chain's CDR3 is CASSQERTLYNEQFF. The CDR3 nucleotides are TGTGCCAGCAGCCAAGAGAGGACGCTCTACAATGAGCAGTTCTTC.

By its share, this clone is medium-sized. This chain uses TRBV13 with TRBJ2-7; 13 nucleotides line up with TRBD2. J lost 2 bases, V lost 5 bases, and 6 bases had no gene match. The CDR3 is 16 amino acids. In germline, CDR1 is PRHDT, CDR2 FYEKMQ (reference sequence). The CDR3 sequence is CASSPGTSGNTYEQYF. CDR3 sequence (DNA): TGTGCCAGCAGCCCCGGGACTAGCGGGAATACCTACGAGCAGTACTTC.

The V call is TRBV30, the J call TRBJ1-5, with D perhaps matching TRBD1 (6 bases). There are 13 residues in the CDR3. Trimming removed 1 base from V and 4 bases from J, with 8 bases in between. CDR1 and CDR2 (germline): GTSNPN, SVGIG (reference sequence). CDR3 bases: TGTGCCTGGAGTGGGACAGTTAATCAGCCCCAGCATTTT. Translated, it gives CAWSGTVNQPQHF.

This chain uses TRBV30 with TRBJ2-7; D possibly corresponds to TRBD1 (6 bases). The length of the CDR3 is 13 residues. Germline-derived CDR1 and CDR2 are GTSNPN and SVGIG (reference sequence). Trimming took off 4 bases at V and 0 bases at J, with 10 bases between the two ends. For the CDR3, the DNA is TGTGCCTGGATTGGGGACAACTCCTACGAGCAGTACTTC. Residues: CAWIGDNSYEQYF.

This clone was seen more than once but under ten times. The gene calls are TRBV12-3 or TRBV12-4 and TRBJ1-2, with TRBD1 matching 12 bases. CDR3 length equals 15 residues. V shed 3 bases, J shed 4 bases, and the junction held 3 bases outside the gene matches. This CDR3 reads CASSLGTGGFYGYTF. The CDR3 bases are TGTGCCAGCAGTTTGGGGACAGGGGGCTTCTATGGCTACACCTTC.

This clone was counted between two and nine times. The V gene is TRBV6-1, the J gene TRBJ2-5; D assignment may be TRBD1 or TRBD2 (5 bases each). Germline V gene sequence: CDR1 MNHNS, CDR2 SASEGT. CDR3 size: 13 residues. The V and J ends lost 3 bases and 6 bases respectively, with 11 bases between them. DNA for the CDR3: TGTGCCAGCAGTGATAGCGAGGGACAGACCCAGTACTTC. Translating it yields CASSDSEGQTQYF.

The chain uses TRBV29-1 and TRBJ1-1, with D uncertain. V lost 6 bases and J 0 bases, leaving 11 bases between the germline ends. The CDR3 spans 13 residues. CDR1 and CDR2 (germline): SQVTM, ANQGSEA. The CDR3 region has the DNA TGCAGCGTGGGTCGGGAGGTGAACACTGAAGCTTTCTTT. Encoded protein: CSVGREVNTEAFF.

This clone came up many times. One end of the junction does not line up with germline, which may come from a read error. This chain links TRBV29-1 with TRBJ2-1; D perhaps matches TRBD1 (6 bases). This CDR3 region has 11 residues. Germline V gene data show CDR1 as SQVTM and CDR2 as ANQGSEA. CDR3 region: CSVEKGTWQSF. Here the CDR3 DNA reads TGCAGCGTTGAAAAGGGGACATGGCAGTCCTTC.